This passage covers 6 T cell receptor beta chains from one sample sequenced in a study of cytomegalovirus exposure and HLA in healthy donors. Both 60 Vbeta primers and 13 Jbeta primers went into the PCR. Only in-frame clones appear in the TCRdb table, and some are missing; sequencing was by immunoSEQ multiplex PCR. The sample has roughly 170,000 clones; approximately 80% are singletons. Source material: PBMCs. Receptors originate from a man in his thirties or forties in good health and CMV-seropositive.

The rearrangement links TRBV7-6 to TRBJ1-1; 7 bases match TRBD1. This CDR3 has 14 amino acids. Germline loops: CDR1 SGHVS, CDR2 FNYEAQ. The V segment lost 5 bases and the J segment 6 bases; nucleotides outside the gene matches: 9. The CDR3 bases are TGTGCCAGCAGCCACGGAGGGGGCTCGGCTGAAGCTTTCTTT. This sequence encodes CASSHGGGSAEAFF.

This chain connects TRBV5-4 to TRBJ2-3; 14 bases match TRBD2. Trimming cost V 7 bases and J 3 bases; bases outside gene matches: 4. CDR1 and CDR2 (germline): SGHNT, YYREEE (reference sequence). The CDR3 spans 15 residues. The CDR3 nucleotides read TGTGCCAGCGGACGGACTAGCGGGGGGACAGATACGCAGTATTTT. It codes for CASGRTSGGTDTQYF.

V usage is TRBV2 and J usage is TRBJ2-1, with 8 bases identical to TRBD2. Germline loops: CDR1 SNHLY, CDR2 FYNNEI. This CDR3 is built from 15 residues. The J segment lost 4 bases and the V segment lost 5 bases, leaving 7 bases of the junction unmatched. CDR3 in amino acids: CASSWRRGEYNEQFF. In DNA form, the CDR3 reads TGTGCCAGCAGTTGGCGGCGGGGGGAATACAATGAGCAGTTCTTC.

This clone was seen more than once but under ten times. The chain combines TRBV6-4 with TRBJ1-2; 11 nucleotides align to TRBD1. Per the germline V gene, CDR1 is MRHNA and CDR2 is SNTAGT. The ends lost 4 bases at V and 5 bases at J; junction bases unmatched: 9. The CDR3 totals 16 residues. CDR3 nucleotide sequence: TGTGCCAGCAGTGCCGAGCACCGGGACAGGGGGTATGGCTACACCTTC. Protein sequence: CASSAEHRDRGYGYTF.

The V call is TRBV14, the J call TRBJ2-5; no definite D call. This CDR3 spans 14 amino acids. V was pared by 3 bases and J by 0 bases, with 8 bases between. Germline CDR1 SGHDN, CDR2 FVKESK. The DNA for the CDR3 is TGTGCCAGCAGCCAGCGGCGGAACCAAGAGACCCAGTACTTC. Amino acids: CASSQRRNQETQYF.

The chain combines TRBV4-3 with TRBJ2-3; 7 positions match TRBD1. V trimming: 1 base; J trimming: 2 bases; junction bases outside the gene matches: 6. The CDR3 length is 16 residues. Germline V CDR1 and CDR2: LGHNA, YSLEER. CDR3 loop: CASSQGTGLLTDTQYF. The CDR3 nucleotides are TGCGCCAGCAGCCAAGGGACAGGATTACTCACAGATACGCAGTATTTT.